These 29 T cell receptor beta chains originate from one sample sequenced in a study of OX40 agonist ivuxolimab in advanced cancers. Sequenced by immunoSEQ multiplex PCR; TCRdb stores in-frame clones only, minus some. The sample has about 79,000 clones, less than 95% seen once. The source was CD4+ or CD8+ T cells sorted from blood, collected in a trial of the OX40 agonist ivuxolimab. These receptors were obtained from an adult with an advanced solid tumor such as melanoma, head and neck, liver or kidney cancer.

The chain couples TRBV19 to TRBJ2-3, with a weak D call TRBD2 (6 bases). Per the germline V gene, CDR1 is LNHDA and CDR2 is SQIVND (reference sequence). CDR3 size: 16 residues. V shed 0 bases and J shed 3 bases, with 13 bases lying between them. The CDR3 bases are TGTGCCAGTAGTATAGATACCGGGAGAGAAACAGATACGCAGTATTTT. Amino acids: CASSIDTGRETDTQYF.

V is TRBV25-1 and J is TRBJ2-5; D unresolved. Germline CDR1 is MGHDK and CDR2 is SYGVNS. The CDR3 extends over 16 amino acids. Trimming pared 3 bases from V and 2 bases from J, leaving 16 bases between. In DNA form, the CDR3 reads TGTGCCAGCAGTGACCCCCACCACCCCTATCAAGAGACCCAGTACTTC. Protein product: CASSDPHHPYQETQYF.

This chain links TRBV10-3 with TRBJ1-1; possibly TRBD1 for D (5 bases). Germline CDR1 is ENHRY and CDR2 is SYGVKD. V was trimmed by 2 bases and J by 8 bases, leaving 18 bases between them. There are 15 residues in the CDR3. CDR3 coding DNA: TGTGCCATCAGTGAGCGAGGGACTGCGCCGGGCGAAGCTTTCTTT. It specifies CAISERGTAPGEAFF.

The chain links TRBV2 to TRBJ2-7; D not certain. CDR1 is SNHLY, CDR2 FYNNEI, per germline. Trimming took off 3 bases at V and 0 bases at J, with 12 bases between the two ends. CDR3 size: 15 residues. Here the CDR3 reads CASSDGWGSSYEQYF. The CDR3 DNA follows: TGTGCCAGCAGTGACGGGTGGGGAAGCTCCTACGAGCAGTACTTC.

The J gene is TRBJ2-3, the V gene TRBV7-9; 11 bases fit TRBD2. J gave up 7 bases and V 4 bases, and 7 bases lay outside the gene matches. The CDR3 runs 15 residues. The germline CDR1 and CDR2 sequences are SEHNR and FQNEAQ (reference sequence). CDR3 residues: CASSSIAGGHYTQYF. Written as DNA, the CDR3 is TGTGCCAGCAGCTCGATAGCGGGGGGGCACTATACGCAGTATTTT.

CDR3 sequence (DNA): TGCGCCAGCAGCTTGCGCGGGGGGGCTAATGAGCAGTTCTTC. The encoded protein is CASSLRGGANEQFF. The chain couples TRBV5-1 to TRBJ2-1; 9 bases are a match to TRBD2. With 1 base clipped from V and 7 bases from J, the junction kept 3 bases outside the gene matches. This CDR3 comprises 14 residues. The germline gives CDR1 SGHRS, CDR2 YFSETQ.

This clone has just one count. The chain uses TRBV7-2 and TRBJ1-2; D is ambiguous. The CDR3 length is 13 residues. The germline gives CDR1 SGHTA, CDR2 FQGNSA. V lost 2 bases and J lost 3, with 7 bases in between. CDR3 residues: CASSLPNYYGYTF. As DNA, the CDR3 is TGTGCCAGCAGCTTACCGAATTACTATGGCTACACCTTC.

The chain is built from TRBV12-5 and TRBJ2-7, with 10 bases matching TRBD1. Looked up from germline, CDR1 is LGHNT and CDR2 is FRNRAP. The CDR3 length is 16 residues. With 6 bases clipped from V and 3 bases from J, the junction kept 11 bases outside the gene matches. The CDR3 loop reads CASGGFTRDRGYEQYF. As DNA, the CDR3 is TGTGCTAGTGGCGGATTCACCCGGGACAGGGGCTACGAGCAGTACTTC. Full variable domain (missing parts from reference TRBV12-5 and TRBJ2-7): DARVTQTPRHKVTEMGQEVTMRCQPILGHNTVFWYRQTMMQGLELLAYFRNRAPLDDSGMPKDRFSAEMPDATLATLKIQPSEPRDSAVYFCASGGFTRDRGYEQYFGPGTRLTVT.

The genes are TRBV9 and TRBJ2-2; TRBD1 matches 7 bases. Germline assignment: CDR1 SGDLS and CDR2 YYNGEE. Unmatched junction bases numbered 8, after V lost 3 bases and J lost 0 bases. This CDR3 is built from 17 residues. The CDR3 DNA reads TGTGCCAGCAGCGCCCTGCACAGGGGCGCGAACACCGGGGAGCTGTTTTTT. Translated: CASSALHRGANTGELFF.

In DNA form, the CDR3 reads TGTGCCAGCAGTGATGGGACAGGCCCCTTTTGGGCCAACGTCCTGACTTTC. Amino acid sequence: CASSDGTGPFWANVLTF. V gene TRBV6-1 combines with J gene TRBJ2-6, with 8 bases matching TRBD1. V was pared by 3 bases and J by 5 bases, with 9 bases of the junction left unmatched. The V gene's germline CDR1 is MNHNS and CDR2 SASEGT. The CDR3 has 17 amino acids.

The chain carries TRBV10-3 and TRBJ2-7; D may match TRBD1 or TRBD2 (6 bases each). This CDR3 has 18 residues. CDR1 and CDR2 (germline): ENHRY, SYGVKD. V was trimmed by 2 bases and J by 5 bases, leaving 25 bases between them. The CDR3 reads CAISERSSGAVLSDEQYF. The CDR3 coding sequence is TGTGCCATCAGTGAGAGGTCTTCGGGGGCCGTACTATCGGACGAGCAGTACTTC.

V usage is TRBV27 and J usage is TRBJ2-5, with D hard to call. The V end lost 6 bases, the J end lost 5 bases, and 13 bases lay between the germline ends. The CDR3 is 13 amino acids. Germline-derived CDR1 and CDR2 are MNHEY and SMNVEV (reference sequence). CDR3 residues: CASSLRARETQYF. The CDR3 nucleotides read TGTGCCAGCAGCCTACGAGCGAGGGAGACCCAGTACTTC.

The chain carries TRBV5-6 and TRBJ2-5, with 9 bases lining up with TRBD1. J lost 3 bases, V lost 4 bases, and 10 bases had no gene match. Per the germline V gene, CDR1 is SGHDT and CDR2 is YYEEEE. This CDR3 comprises 16 residues. CDR3: CASSPGQGWSKETQYF. CDR3 DNA sequence: TGTGCCAGCAGCCCCGGACAGGGGTGGTCCAAAGAGACCCAGTACTTC.

J is TRBJ2-7 and V is TRBV5-4; weak D call: TRBD1 (6 bases). Trimming took 1 base from V and 2 from J, leaving 10 bases between them. Germline CDR1 and CDR2: SGHNT and YYREEE (reference sequence). The CDR3 covers 14 residues. The CDR3 is CASSLTGMAYEQYF. The CDR3 nucleotides are TGTGCCAGCAGCTTGACAGGGATGGCCTACGAGCAGTACTTC.

This rearrangement joins TRBV10-3 to TRBJ2-1; maybe TRBD1 (6 bases). V lost 0 bases and J 6 bases, leaving 6 bases between the germline ends. From germline, CDR1 is ENHRY and CDR2 SYGVKD. The CDR3 contains 13 residues. In DNA form, the CDR3 reads TGTGCCATCAGTGAGTCACAGGGCAATGAGCAGTTCTTC. As protein: CAISESQGNEQFF.

This clone was seen only once. This chain uses TRBV7-9 with TRBJ2-7; 10 bases align to TRBD1. Germline V gene lookup returns CDR1 SEHNR and CDR2 FQNEAQ (reference sequence). The CDR3 length is 14 residues. The junction had 1 base not matched to a gene; V was cut back by 5 bases and J by 0 bases. The CDR3 bases are TGTGCCAGCAGCCGACAGGGGGCCTCCTACGAGCAGTACTTC. This encodes CASSRQGASYEQYF. Full variable domain (outside the CDR3, taken from reference TRBV7-9 and TRBJ2-7): DTGVSQNPRHKITKRGQNVTFRCDPISEHNRLYWYRQTLGQGPEFLTYFQNEAQLEKSRLLSDRFSAERPKGSFSTLEIQRTEQGDSAMYLCASSRQGASYEQYFGPGTRLTVT.

The genes are TRBV27 and TRBJ1-1; possibly TRBD1 for D (5 bases). The CDR3 covers 16 residues. The V gene lost 8 bases and the J gene lost 3 bases, with 22 bases spanning the gap. CDR1 is MNHEY and CDR2 is SMNVEV in the germline V gene (reference sequence). CDR3 sequence reads: CASSLRGALVDTEAFF. The CDR3 DNA reads as TGTGCCAGCTCGTTAAGGGGCGCTCTTGTAGACACTGAAGCTTTCTTT.

This chain links TRBV5-4 with TRBJ2-1, with D possibly TRBD2 on 5 matching bases. The CDR3 length is 14 residues. Germline V lookup: CDR1 SGHNT, CDR2 YYREEE (reference sequence). V lost 1 base and J 1 base, leaving 6 bases between the germline ends. The CDR3 coding sequence is TGTGCCAGCAGCTTGTGGACTTCCTACAATGAGCAGTTCTTC. The encoded protein is CASSLWTSYNEQFF. The entire variable domain, with the rest obtained from reference TRBV5-4 and TRBJ2-1, is as follows: ETGVTQSPTHLIKTRGQQVTLRCSSQSGHNTVSWYQQALGQGPQFIFQYYREEENGRGNFPPRFSGLQFPNYSSELNVNALELDDSALYLCASSLWTSYNEQFFGPGTRLTVL.

The rearrangement uses TRBV5-6 and TRBJ1-1, with D unclear. This CDR3 comprises 13 residues. Germline V gene sequence: CDR1 SGHDT, CDR2 YYEEEE. Trimming removed 4 bases from V and 0 bases from J, with 7 bases in between. In DNA form, the CDR3 reads TGTGCCAGCAGCGCCATTCTGAACACTGAAGCTTTCTTT. This translates into CASSAILNTEAFF.

The chain couples TRBV11-2 to TRBJ1-1, with D possibly being TRBD1 (5 bases). CDR1 is SGHAT, CDR2 FQNNGV, per germline. This CDR3 comprises 17 residues. Trimming pared 5 bases from V and 5 bases from J, leaving 24 bases between. The CDR3 nucleotides are TGTGCCAGCAGCGAGGCCGGGGGGGTCCAGGGCGGGACTGAAGCTTTCTTT. It translates to CASSEAGGVQGGTEAFF.

The chain employs TRBV5-4 and TRBJ1-2, with 7 bases that match TRBD1. CDR1 is SGHNT and CDR2 is YYREEE in the germline V gene (reference sequence). V dropped 3 bases and J dropped 6; count of bases not matched to a gene: 5. CDR3 length equals 13 residues. In DNA, the CDR3 is TGTGCCAGCAGCTCCACCGACAGGGATGGCTACACCTTC. Amino acid sequence: CASSSTDRDGYTF.

The chain employs TRBV18 and TRBJ2-1; TRBD2 agrees at 8 bases. CDR1 KGHSH and CDR2 LQKENI come from the germline V gene. This CDR3 is built from 16 residues. V was pared by 2 bases and J by 6 bases, with 9 bases of the junction left unmatched. The CDR3 is CASSPSRSGGPNEQFF. The CDR3 DNA reads as TGTGCCAGCTCACCATCACGCTCGGGGGGGCCCAATGAGCAGTTCTTC.

The chain employs TRBV6-6 and TRBJ2-3; D perhaps matches TRBD1 (6 bases). Trimming removed 6 bases at V and 0 bases at J, with 13 bases between. CDR3 length equals 15 residues. Germline V gene lookup returns CDR1 MNHNY and CDR2 SVGAGI (reference sequence). The CDR3, as DNA: TGTGCCAGCAGGGGGACATGGGGGAGCACAGATACGCAGTATTTT. It encodes CASRGTWGSTDTQYF.

This chain links TRBV4-1 with TRBJ2-1; TRBD1 aligns across 7 bases. J gave up 0 bases and V 8 bases, and 7 bases lay outside the gene matches. The V gene's germline CDR1 is MGHRA and CDR2 YSYEKL. This CDR3 is built from 15 residues. The CDR3 DNA reads TGCGCCAGCGCAGAGACAGGGAGCTCCTACAATGAGCAGTTCTTC. Translated, it gives CASAETGSSYNEQFF.

The CDR3 DNA is TGTGCCAGCTCAGCCCGACAGGAAAACACTGAAGCTTTCTTT. The encoded protein is CASSARQENTEAFF. This chain connects TRBV18 to TRBJ1-1; D is perhaps TRBD1 (6 bases). The ends were cut back, 5 bases at V and 2 bases at J, with 12 bases in the middle. Germline loops: CDR1 KGHSH, CDR2 LQKENI. This CDR3 comprises 14 residues.

This chain uses TRBV7-6 with TRBJ2-3; D is possibly TRBD2 (6 bases). The CDR3 covers 16 residues. The V and J ends lost 7 bases and 2 bases respectively, with 19 bases between them. The V gene's germline CDR1 is SGHVS and CDR2 FNYEAQ. The CDR3 sequence is CASTPSTSGATDTQYF. The CDR3 DNA sequence: TGTGCCAGCACCCCCTCGACTAGTGGGGCCACAGATACGCAGTATTTT.

J is TRBJ2-6 and V is TRBV4-2; D gene ambiguous. The CDR3 runs 15 residues. CDR1 is LGHNA, CDR2 YNFKEQ, per germline. Trimming left V 0 bases short and J 2 bases short, with 5 bases between. The CDR3, as DNA: TGTGCCAGCAGCCAAGAGGCCGCTGGGGCCAACGTCCTGACTTTC. Its translation is CASSQEAAGANVLTF.

The chain joins TRBV7-8 to TRBJ2-7, with 7 positions matching TRBD1. V shed 1 base, J shed 4 bases, and the junction held 7 bases outside the gene matches. Germline V CDR1 and CDR2: SGHVS, FQNEAQ. This CDR3 is 15 amino acids long. The CDR3 DNA follows: TGTGCCAGCAGCTTAGAAGGGCAGGGGGAATACGAGCAGTACTTC. As protein: CASSLEGQGEYEQYF.

The V and J genes are TRBV11-2 and TRBJ2-7; 7 positions agree with TRBD2. Germline V lookup: CDR1 SGHAT, CDR2 FQNNGV. This CDR3 is 15 amino acids long. V shed 3 bases and J 3 bases; nucleotides not matched to a gene: 8. DNA for the CDR3: TGTGCCAGCAGCTTCCGCGGGGGAAGGCACTACGAGCAGTACTTC. Protein sequence: CASSFRGGRHYEQYF.